The 27 T cell receptor beta chains below come from one sample, sequenced in a study of T cell repertoires in cytomegalovirus infection. TCRdb reprocessed the reads with MiXCR, giving one entry per CDR3 protein. The table records 200,000 to 250,000 distinct CDR3 sequences, roughly 34% of them present only once. These receptors' antigens are unknown. The material sequenced was CD8+ T cells from cultured PBMCs, taken from culture after CMV antigen stimulation. The receptor set was obtained from a human donor in good health (CMV status not recorded). Some clones in this sample may be carry-over from other donors' samples.

The J gene is TRBJ2-3, the V gene TRBV28; D may be TRBD2 (6 bases). Trimming took 3 bases from V and 2 from J, leaving 15 bases between them. The CDR3 consists of 16 residues. The germline V gene encodes CDR1 MDHEN and CDR2 SYDVKM. In DNA form, the CDR3 reads TGTGCCAGCAGTTTTCGAGCGGAGGGTATCACAGATACGCAGTATTTT. Translation gives CASSFRAEGITDTQYF. Using reference TRBV28 and TRBJ2-3 for the parts outside the CDR3, the full variable domain is DVKVTQSSRYLVKRTGEKVFLECVQDMDHENMFWYRQDPGLGLRLIYFSYDVKMKEKGDIPEGYSVSREKKERFSLILESASTNQTSMYLCASSFRAEGITDTQYFGPGTRLTVL.

This clonotype has just a few counts. The V gene is TRBV6-1, the J gene TRBJ2-7, with no clear D. Germline V gene sequence: CDR1 MNHNS, CDR2 SASEGT. The CDR3 runs to 14 residues. V lost 2 bases and J 4 bases, leaving 12 bases between the germline ends. The CDR3 sequence: CASSERTKFYEQYF. The CDR3 region has the DNA TGTGCCAGCAGTGAAAGGACCAAATTTTACGAGCAGTACTTC.

V gene TRBV10-3 combines with J gene TRBJ2-2, with a weak D call TRBD1 (5 bases). V lost 4 bases and J 5 bases, leaving 14 bases between the germline ends. CDR1 ENHRY and CDR2 SYGVKD come from the germline V gene. This CDR3 region has 15 residues. CDR3 region: CAISAGRGWTGELFF. The CDR3 DNA sequence: TGTGCCATCAGTGCTGGAAGGGGATGGACCGGGGAGCTGTTTTTT.

In its sample, this clonotype was seen a few times. The chain employs TRBV27 and TRBJ1-2, with D perhaps matching TRBD1 (5 bases). The V end lost 5 bases, the J end lost 4 bases, and 11 bases lay between the germline ends. This CDR3 region has 13 residues. Germline V gene lookup returns CDR1 MNHEY and CDR2 SMNVEV (reference sequence). The CDR3 nucleotides read TGTGCCAGCAGTGGGGGAGTCGGCTATGGCTACACCTTC. Translated: CASSGGVGYGYTF.

The chain recombines TRBV5-6 with TRBJ2-2; 8 bases agree with TRBD1. Germline V gives CDR1 SGHDT, CDR2 YYEEEE. This CDR3 region has 17 residues. V was clipped by 4 bases and J by 5 bases; unmatched bases: 13. The CDR3 DNA follows: TGTGCCAGCAGCCCGCTGGGGGCAGGGGGCCGGACCGGGGAGCTGTTTTTT. Its protein product is CASSPLGAGGRTGELFF.

Here the CDR3 reads CASSWASARGKNIQYF. In DNA form, the CDR3 reads TGTGCCAGCAGCTGGGCCTCCGCGCGGGGCAAAAACATTCAGTACTTC. This sequence joins TRBV7-2 and TRBJ2-4; D is perhaps TRBD2 (6 bases). V was shortened by 4 bases and J by 3 bases, with 16 bases between the two germline ends. Germline V CDR1 and CDR2: SGHTA, FQGNSA. CDR3 length equals 16 residues.

This clonotype was counted a few times. The rearrangement uses TRBV7-6 and TRBJ2-5, with a possible D match to TRBD1 (6 bases). The CDR3 covers 14 residues. CDR1 and CDR2 from the germline V gene are SGHVS and FNYEAQ. The V end lost 3 bases, the J end lost 4 bases, and 12 bases lay between the germline ends. The CDR3 sequence is CASSLPRGLETQYF. In nucleotides, the CDR3 is TGTGCCAGCAGCTTGCCCAGGGGATTAGAGACCCAGTACTTC.

V gene TRBV27 combines with J gene TRBJ1-1; 9 positions match TRBD1. CDR1 and CDR2 (germline): MNHEY, SMNVEV (reference sequence). Germline trimming cut 5 bases from V and 1 base from J; bases unmatched to any gene: 5. The CDR3 contains 15 residues. Here the CDR3 reads CASSPWTGANTEAFF. CDR3 DNA: TGTGCCAGCAGTCCCTGGACAGGGGCGAACACTGAAGCTTTCTTT.

This clonotype was detected once. The chain is built from TRBV5-5 and TRBJ1-3; D call uncertain. The germline V and J ends were trimmed by 0 bases and 3 bases, with 1 base remaining between them. The CDR3 sequence is 12 residues long. Germline loops: CDR1 SGHKS, CDR2 YYEKEE (reference sequence). The CDR3 nucleotides read TGTGCCAGCAGCTTGGATGGAAACACCATATATTTT. Residues: CASSLDGNTIYF. The full variable domain, in which reference TRBV5-5 and TRBJ1-3 provide the parts outside the CDR3, is DAGVTQSPTHLIKTRGQQVTLRCSPISGHKSVSWYQQVLGQGPQFIFQYYEKEERGRGNFPDRFSARQFPNYSSELNVNALLLGDSALYLCASSLDGNTIYFGEGSWLTVV.

The J gene is TRBJ2-7, the V gene TRBV6-1; possible D gene TRBD2, 6 bases. V lost 6 bases and J 3 bases, leaving 33 bases between the germline ends. The CDR3 extends over 20 amino acids. From germline, CDR1 is MNHNS and CDR2 SASEGT. Here the CDR3 DNA reads TGTGCCAGCAGCCACTCACTAGCTGGAGCTTCTACGGGGATCTTCTACGAGCAGTACTTC. Translated: CASSHSLAGASTGIFYEQYF.

The rearrangement joins TRBV5-4 to TRBJ2-3; D is perhaps TRBD2 (6 bases). The CDR3 spans 14 residues. Looked up from germline, CDR1 is SGHNT and CDR2 is YYREEE (reference sequence). Trimming removed 5 bases from V and 4 bases from J, with 14 bases in between. CDR3 in DNA: TGTGCCAGCAGTTCCCGGGACTCCCCAGATACGCAGTATTTT. Residues: CASSSRDSPDTQYF.

This clonotype turned up a few times. This rearrangement joins TRBV15 to TRBJ2-1, with D uncertain. Trimming took 4 bases from V and 7 from J, leaving 8 bases between them. Per the germline V gene, CDR1 is LNHNV and CDR2 is YYDKDF (reference sequence). CDR3 length equals 12 residues. DNA of the CDR3: TGTGCCACCAGCATTTGGAGTAATGAGCAGTTCTTC. Translated: CATSIWSNEQFF.

The J gene is TRBJ1-5, the V gene TRBV11-3; maybe TRBD1 (5 bases). The germline V gene has CDR1 SGHNT and CDR2 YENEEA. The CDR3 is 16 residues long. V was shortened by 5 bases and J by 0 bases, with 14 bases between the two germline ends. The CDR3 spells CASSQGTFYSNQPQHF. The DNA for the CDR3 is TGTGCCAGCAGCCAGGGAACCTTTTATAGCAATCAGCCCCAGCATTTT.

The rearrangement uses TRBV24-1 and TRBJ1-5; weak D call: TRBD1 (6 bases). The CDR3 covers 15 residues. Germline V gene lookup returns CDR1 KGHDR and CDR2 SFDVKD. Deletions cut 3 bases from V and 4 bases from J, with 12 bases between. The CDR3 is CATSDPLQGNQPQHF. Here the CDR3 DNA reads TGTGCCACCAGTGATCCTCTGCAGGGGAATCAGCCCCAGCATTTT.

This clonotype was seen many times. The CDR3 is CASIGGSYNEQFF. DNA of the CDR3: TGTGCCAGCATCGGGGGGTCCTACAATGAGCAGTTCTTC. This chain links TRBV7-2 with TRBJ2-1, with 7 bases that match TRBD2. This CDR3 spans 13 amino acids. Germline CDR1 reads SGHTA; CDR2 reads FQGNSA. V trimming: 7 bases; J trimming: 1 base; junction bases outside the gene matches: 1.

The chain couples TRBV27 to TRBJ1-2, with D perhaps TRBD1 (5 bases). The CDR3 runs to 18 residues. The germline gives CDR1 MNHEY, CDR2 SMNVEV (reference sequence). The ends were cut back, 7 bases at V and 4 bases at J, with 28 bases in the middle. The CDR3: CASKRTEGQLGGGYGYTF. CDR3 sequence (DNA): TGTGCCAGCAAAAGAACGGAGGGTCAGCTCGGCGGGGGCTATGGCTACACCTTC.

V is TRBV27 and J is TRBJ2-1, with TRBD1 matching 7 bases. CDR1 and CDR2 (germline): MNHEY, SMNVEV (reference sequence). The CDR3 contains 13 residues. The V gene end was trimmed by 7 bases and the J gene end by 7 bases; junction bases not matched to a gene: 7. The CDR3 DNA follows: TGTGCCAGCATCACAGGGGCCGGGAATGAGCAGTTCTTC. Translating gives CASITGAGNEQFF.

This sequence joins TRBV6-2 or TRBV6-3 and TRBJ2-1; either TRBD1 or TRBD2 may fit D (5 bases each). The germline V gene has CDR1 MNHEY and CDR2 SVGEGT. The CDR3 is 15 residues long. V was trimmed by 3 bases and J by 7 bases, leaving 16 bases between them. This CDR3 is CASSYEGNPWNEQFF. The DNA for the CDR3 is TGTGCCAGCAGTTATGAGGGGAACCCTTGGAATGAGCAGTTCTTC.

In its sample, this clonotype was seen many times. The V gene is TRBV7-9, the J gene TRBJ2-7; 13 bases align to TRBD2. Germline CDR1 reads SEHNR; CDR2 reads FQNEAQ (reference sequence). V shed 5 bases, J shed 5 bases, and the junction held 6 bases outside the gene matches. The CDR3 has 15 amino acids. CDR3 region: CASSPRTSGSHEQYF. The CDR3 nucleotides are TGTGCCAGCAGCCCCCGGACTAGCGGGAGCCACGAGCAGTACTTC.

The chain couples TRBV19 to TRBJ1-5; 9 positions agree with TRBD1. Germline assignment: CDR1 LNHDA and CDR2 SQIVND (reference sequence). V lost 5 bases and J lost 2; bases outside the gene matches: 7. CDR3 length equals 16 residues. The CDR3 spells CASSPRDRAGNQPQHF. CDR3 nucleotide sequence: TGTGCCAGTAGTCCACGGGACAGGGCAGGCAATCAGCCCCAGCATTTT.

CDR3 sequence reads: CASSKTIPTEAFF. CDR3 DNA: TGTGCCAGCAGTAAGACAATTCCCACTGAAGCTTTCTTT. The chain carries TRBV25-1 and TRBJ1-1; D gene unclear. Germline values: CDR1 MGHDK, CDR2 SYGVNS. Deletions cut 5 bases from V and 4 bases from J, with 11 bases between. The CDR3 length is 13 residues.

The chain links TRBV12-3 or TRBV12-4 to TRBJ2-1; D is perhaps TRBD2 (5 bases). Trimming stripped 8 bases from V and 7 bases from J, with 15 bases between. The CDR3 contains 13 residues. CDR3 bases: TGTGCCAGCTGGCGGCCCGAGGGAAATGAGCAGTTCTTC. It yields the protein CASWRPEGNEQFF.

This clonotype appeared a few times. The genes are TRBV27 and TRBJ1-1, with D possibly matching TRBD1 (6 bases). Germline CDR1 MNHEY, CDR2 SMNVEV (reference sequence). The CDR3 runs 16 residues. V lost 7 bases and J 5 bases, leaving 23 bases between the germline ends. In nucleotides, the CDR3 is TGTGCCAGCACCCGACGGGGGGGCTCCACCTCGACTGAAGCTTTCTTT. It translates to CASTRRGGSTSTEAFF.

This clonotype has a handful of counts. The chain carries TRBV7-6 and TRBJ2-7; maybe TRBD1 (5 bases). V lost 4 bases, J lost 3 bases, and 13 bases lay in between. Germline values: CDR1 SGHVS, CDR2 FNYEAQ. This CDR3 is built from 14 residues. CDR3 coding DNA: TGTGCCAGCAGCTCCCCGCAGGGCGTCTACGAGCAGTACTTC. Its translation: CASSSPQGVYEQYF.

The chain employs TRBV29-1 and TRBJ1-2, with a tentative D call TRBD1 (6 bases). Trimming stripped 4 bases from V and 6 bases from J, with 18 bases between. Per the germline V gene, CDR1 is SQVTM and CDR2 is ANQGSEA. This CDR3 is 14 amino acids long. The CDR3 sequence: CSVVPGTSINGYTF. The DNA for the CDR3 is TGCAGCGTTGTACCCGGGACATCTATAAATGGCTACACCTTC.

This clonotype was counted a single time. CDR3 DNA: TGTGCCAGCAGTCGACTAGCGGGAGTAGTAGATACGCAGTATTTT. This sequence encodes CASSRLAGVVDTQYF. The V and J genes are TRBV12-3 or TRBV12-4 and TRBJ2-3, with 12 bases aligning to TRBD2. This CDR3 is 15 amino acids long. The junction had 5 bases not matched to a gene; V was cut back by 5 bases and J by 5 bases.

This chain joins TRBV6-2 or TRBV6-3 and TRBJ2-1; D uncertain. This CDR3 is 14 amino acids long. The ends were cut back, 0 bases at V and 5 bases at J, with 8 bases in the middle. From germline, CDR1 is MNHEY and CDR2 SVGEGT. The CDR3 loop reads CASSYSDGNNEQFF. CDR3 DNA: TGTGCCAGCAGTTACTCAGATGGAAACAATGAGCAGTTCTTC.